This TCR beta chain was obtained from a study of T-cell memory formation after mild COVID-19. Constant-segment primers and 5'RACE yielded cDNA libraries for TCR alpha and TCR beta, each carrying sample barcodes and UMIs. MiXCR was run by TCRdb on the 5' RACE reads, yielding one entry per CDR3 protein. The table records 350,000 to 550,000 distinct CDR3 sequences, about a sixth of them present only once. The V gene's germline CDR1 is MDHEN and CDR2 SYDVKM. The CDR3 loop spans 11 amino acids. Trimming pared 4 bases from V and 11 bases from J, leaving 9 bases between. The chain links TRBV28 to TRBJ2-1; D is perhaps TRBD1 (5 bases). The sequenced material came from PBMCs or a T cell subset sorted from them (not recorded which). The sequence derives from a man in his late teens or twenties who had mild COVID-19 (a few samples of this study predate the infection). Cell type and time point are not known. This CDR3 is CASSSTDKQFF. The CDR3 DNA sequence: TGTGCCAGCAGTTCGACAGACAAGCAGTTCTTC. Drawing the rest from reference TRBV28 and TRBJ2-1, the complete variable domain is DVKVTQSSRYLVKRTGEKVFLECVQDMDHENMFWYRQDPGLGLRLIYFSYDVKMKEKGDIPEGYSVSREKKERFSLILESASTNQTSMYLCASSSTDKQFFGPGTRLTVL.